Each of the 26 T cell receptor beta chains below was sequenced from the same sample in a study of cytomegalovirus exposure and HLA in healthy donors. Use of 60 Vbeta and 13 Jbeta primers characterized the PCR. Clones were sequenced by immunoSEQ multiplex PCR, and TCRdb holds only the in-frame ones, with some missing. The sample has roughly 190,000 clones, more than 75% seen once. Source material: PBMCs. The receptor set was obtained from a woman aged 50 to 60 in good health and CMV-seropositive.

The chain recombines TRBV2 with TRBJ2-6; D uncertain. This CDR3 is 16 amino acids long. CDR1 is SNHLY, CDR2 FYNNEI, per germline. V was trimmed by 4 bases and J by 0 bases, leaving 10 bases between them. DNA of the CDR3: TGTGCCAGCAGTGGGAGCGAAAGCTCTGGGGCCAACGTCCTGACTTTC. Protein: CASSGSESSGANVLTF.

CDR3 DNA: TGTGCCAGCAGCTTCCCCGTTTCCGGGGAGCTGTTTTTT. Protein product: CASSFPVSGELFF. The chain combines TRBV7-2 with TRBJ2-2, with no clear D. The CDR3 extends over 13 amino acids. V lost 3 bases and J 6 bases, leaving 8 bases between the germline ends. The germline V gene encodes CDR1 SGHTA and CDR2 FQGNSA.

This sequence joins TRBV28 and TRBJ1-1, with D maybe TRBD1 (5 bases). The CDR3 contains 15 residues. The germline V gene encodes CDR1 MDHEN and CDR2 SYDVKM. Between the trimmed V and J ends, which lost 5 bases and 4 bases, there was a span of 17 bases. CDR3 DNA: TGTGCCAGCAGTCCTTCCGACAGACCCCCCACTGAAGCTTTCTTT. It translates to CASSPSDRPPTEAFF.

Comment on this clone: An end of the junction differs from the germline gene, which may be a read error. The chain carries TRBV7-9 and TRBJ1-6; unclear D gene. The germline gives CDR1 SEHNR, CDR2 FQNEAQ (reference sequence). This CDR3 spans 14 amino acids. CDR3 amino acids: CSSSLGVGNSPLHF. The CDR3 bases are TGTTCCAGCAGCTTGGGAGTTGGGAATTCACCCCTCCACTTT.

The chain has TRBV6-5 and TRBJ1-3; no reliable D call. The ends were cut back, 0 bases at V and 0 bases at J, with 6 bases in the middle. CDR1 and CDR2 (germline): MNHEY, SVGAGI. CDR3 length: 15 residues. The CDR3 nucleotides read TGTGCCAGCAGTTACTCGACACGCTCTGGAAACACCATATATTTT. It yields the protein CASSYSTRSGNTIYF.

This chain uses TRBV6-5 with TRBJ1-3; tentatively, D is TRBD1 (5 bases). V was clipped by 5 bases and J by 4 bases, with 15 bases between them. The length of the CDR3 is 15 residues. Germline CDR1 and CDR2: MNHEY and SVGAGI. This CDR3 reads CASSNPGTKGNTIYF. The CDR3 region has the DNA TGTGCCAGCAGTAACCCCGGGACTAAGGGAAACACCATATATTTT.

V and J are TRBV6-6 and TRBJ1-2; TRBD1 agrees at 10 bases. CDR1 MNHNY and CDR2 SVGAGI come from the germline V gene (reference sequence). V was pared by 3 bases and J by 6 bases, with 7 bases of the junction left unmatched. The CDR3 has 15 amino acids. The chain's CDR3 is CASSYPGQGVDGYTF. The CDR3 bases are TGTGCCAGCAGTTATCCAGGACAGGGGGTAGATGGCTACACCTTC.

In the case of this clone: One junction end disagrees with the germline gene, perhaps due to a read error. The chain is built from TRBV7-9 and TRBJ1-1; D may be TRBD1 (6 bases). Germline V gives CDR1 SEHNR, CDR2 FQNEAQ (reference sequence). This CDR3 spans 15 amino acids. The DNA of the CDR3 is TGTTCCAGCAGCTTGTGGGGGGCGGGGGACACTGAAGCTTTCTTT. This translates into CSSSLWGAGDTEAFF.

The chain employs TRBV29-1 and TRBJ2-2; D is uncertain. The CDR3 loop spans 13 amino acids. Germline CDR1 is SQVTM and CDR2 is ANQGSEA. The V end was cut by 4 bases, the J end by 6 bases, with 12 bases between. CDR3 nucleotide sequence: TGCAGCGTTGCAAATCGGTTATCCGGGGAGCTGTTTTTT. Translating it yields CSVANRLSGELFF.

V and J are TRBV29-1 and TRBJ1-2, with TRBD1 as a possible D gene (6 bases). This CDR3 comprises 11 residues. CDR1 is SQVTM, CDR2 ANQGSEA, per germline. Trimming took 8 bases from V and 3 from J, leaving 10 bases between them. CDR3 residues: CSLDSDYGYTF. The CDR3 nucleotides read TGCAGCTTGGACAGTGACTATGGCTACACCTTC.

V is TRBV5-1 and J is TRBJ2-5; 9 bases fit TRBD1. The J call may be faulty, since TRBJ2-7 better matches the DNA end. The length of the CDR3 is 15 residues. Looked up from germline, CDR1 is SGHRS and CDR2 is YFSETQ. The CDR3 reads CASSFAGQGANEQYF. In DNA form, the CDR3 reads TGCGCCAGCAGCTTCGCGGGACAGGGTGCGAACGAGCAGTACTTC.

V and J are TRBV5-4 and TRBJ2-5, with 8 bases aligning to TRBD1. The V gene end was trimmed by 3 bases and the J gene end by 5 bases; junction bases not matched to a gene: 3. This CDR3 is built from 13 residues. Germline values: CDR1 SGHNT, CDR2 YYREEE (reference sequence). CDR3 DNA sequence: TGTGCCAGCAGCTCAGGGGGCTTGGAGACCCAGTACTTC. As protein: CASSSGGLETQYF.

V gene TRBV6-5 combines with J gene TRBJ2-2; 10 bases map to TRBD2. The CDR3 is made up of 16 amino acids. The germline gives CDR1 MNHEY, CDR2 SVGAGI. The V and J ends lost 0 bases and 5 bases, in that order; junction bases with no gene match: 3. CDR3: CASSYSLAGPTGELFF. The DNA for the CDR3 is TGTGCCAGCAGTTACTCACTAGCGGGGCCGACCGGGGAGCTGTTTTTT.

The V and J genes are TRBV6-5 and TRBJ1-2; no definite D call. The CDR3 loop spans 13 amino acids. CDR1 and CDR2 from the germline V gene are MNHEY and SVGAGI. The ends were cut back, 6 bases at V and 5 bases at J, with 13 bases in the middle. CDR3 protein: CASSLGKSYGYTF. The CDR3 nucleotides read TGTGCCAGCAGCCTCGGGAAAAGTTATGGCTACACCTTC.

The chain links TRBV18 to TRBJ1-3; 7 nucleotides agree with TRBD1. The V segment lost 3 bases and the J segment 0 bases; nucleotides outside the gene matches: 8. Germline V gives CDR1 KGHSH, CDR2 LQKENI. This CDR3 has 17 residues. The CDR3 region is CASSPYTGDHSGNTIYF. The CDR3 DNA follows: TGTGCCAGCTCACCCTACACAGGGGACCACTCTGGAAACACCATATATTTT.

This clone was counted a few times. The CDR3 region has the DNA TGTGCCAGCAGACAGACAGGGGGCCTCGCAGATACGCAGTATTTT. As protein: CASRQTGGLADTQYF. The gene calls are TRBV5-6 and TRBJ2-3; TRBD1 matches 10 bases. The CDR3 is 15 residues long. Germline V gives CDR1 SGHDT, CDR2 YYEEEE. The trim removed 5 bases at V and 4 bases at J, leaving 7 bases unmatched. The variable domain in full, completed from reference TRBV5-6 and TRBJ2-3, reads DAGVTQSPTHLIKTRGQQVTLRCSPKSGHDTVSWYQQALGQGPQFIFQYYEEEERQRGNFPDRFSGHQFPNYSSELNVNALLLGDSALYLCASRQTGGLADTQYFGPGTRLTVL.

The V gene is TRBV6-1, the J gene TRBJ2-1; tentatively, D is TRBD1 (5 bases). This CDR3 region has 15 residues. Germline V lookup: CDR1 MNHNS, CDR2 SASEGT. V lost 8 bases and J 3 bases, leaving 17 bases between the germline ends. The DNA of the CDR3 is TGTGCCAGCCACAATAGGGGAACGATCTACAATGAGCAGTTCTTC. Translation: CASHNRGTIYNEQFF.

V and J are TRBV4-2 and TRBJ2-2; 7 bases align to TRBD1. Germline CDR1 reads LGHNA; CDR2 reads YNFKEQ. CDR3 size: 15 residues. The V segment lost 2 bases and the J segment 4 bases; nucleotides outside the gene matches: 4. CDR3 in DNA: TGTGCCAGCAGCCAAAGACAGGGCGGCACCGGGGAGCTGTTTTTT. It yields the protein CASSQRQGGTGELFF.

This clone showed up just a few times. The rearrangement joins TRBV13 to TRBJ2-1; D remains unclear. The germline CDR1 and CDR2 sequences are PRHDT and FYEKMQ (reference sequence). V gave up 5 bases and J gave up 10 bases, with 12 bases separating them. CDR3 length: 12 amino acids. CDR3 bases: TGTGCCAGCAGCCTACGCGGTGGGGAGCAGTTCTTC. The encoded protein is CASSLRGGEQFF.

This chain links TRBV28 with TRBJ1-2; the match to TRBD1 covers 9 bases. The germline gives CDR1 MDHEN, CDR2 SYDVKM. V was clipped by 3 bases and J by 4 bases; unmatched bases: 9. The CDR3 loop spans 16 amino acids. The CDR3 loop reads CASSFSGTGRAYGYTF. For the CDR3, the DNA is TGTGCCAGCAGTTTCTCCGGGACAGGGCGGGCCTATGGCTACACCTTC.

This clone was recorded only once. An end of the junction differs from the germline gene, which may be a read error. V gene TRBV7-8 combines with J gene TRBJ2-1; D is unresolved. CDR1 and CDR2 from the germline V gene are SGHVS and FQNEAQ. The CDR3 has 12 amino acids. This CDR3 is CASSLAGELSLF. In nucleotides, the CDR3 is TGTGCCAGCAGCTTAGCGGGCGAGCTCAGTCTCTTC.

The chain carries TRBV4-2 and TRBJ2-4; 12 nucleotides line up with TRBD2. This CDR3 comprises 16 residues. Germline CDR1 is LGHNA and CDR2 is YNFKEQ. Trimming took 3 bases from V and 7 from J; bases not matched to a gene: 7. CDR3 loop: CASSHPLAGGPNIQYF. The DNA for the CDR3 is TGTGCCAGCAGCCACCCTCTAGCGGGGGGGCCGAACATTCAGTACTTC.

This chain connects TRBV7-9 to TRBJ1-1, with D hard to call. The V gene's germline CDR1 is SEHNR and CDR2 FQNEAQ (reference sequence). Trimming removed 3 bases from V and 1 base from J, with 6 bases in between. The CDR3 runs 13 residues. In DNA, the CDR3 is TGTGCCAGCAGCTTCGGGAGGAACACTGAAGCTTTCTTT. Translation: CASSFGRNTEAFF. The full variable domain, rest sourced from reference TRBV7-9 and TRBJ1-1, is DTGVSQNPRHKITKRGQNVTFRCDPISEHNRLYWYRQTLGQGPEFLTYFQNEAQLEKSRLLSDRFSAERPKGSFSTLEIQRTEQGDSAMYLCASSFGRNTEAFFGQGTRLTVV.

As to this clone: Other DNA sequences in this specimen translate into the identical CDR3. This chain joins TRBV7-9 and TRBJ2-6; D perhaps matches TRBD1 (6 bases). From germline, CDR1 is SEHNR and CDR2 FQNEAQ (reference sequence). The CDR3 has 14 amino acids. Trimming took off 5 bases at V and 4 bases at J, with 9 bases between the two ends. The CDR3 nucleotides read TGTGCCAGCAGCCCAGGGGCAGGGGCCAACGTCCTGACTTTC. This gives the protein CASSPGAGANVLTF.

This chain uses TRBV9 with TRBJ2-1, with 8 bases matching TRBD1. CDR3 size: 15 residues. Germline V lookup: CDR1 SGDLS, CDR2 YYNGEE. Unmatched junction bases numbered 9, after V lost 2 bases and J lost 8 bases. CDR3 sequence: CASSVFQGALDEQFF. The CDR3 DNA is TGTGCCAGCAGCGTTTTCCAGGGGGCGTTGGATGAGCAGTTCTTC.

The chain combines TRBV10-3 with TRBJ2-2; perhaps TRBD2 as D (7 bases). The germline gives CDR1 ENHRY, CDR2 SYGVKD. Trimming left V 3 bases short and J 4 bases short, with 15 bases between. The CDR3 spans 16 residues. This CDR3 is CAISEGGGPGTGELFF. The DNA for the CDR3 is TGTGCCATCAGTGAAGGGGGGGGCCCCGGCACCGGGGAGCTGTTTTTT.